The next 16 T cell receptor beta chains were all read from a single sample in a study of identical twins. One entry per CDR3 protein, called by TCRdb with MiXCR from the 5' RACE reads. The sample consists of about 470,000 distinct CDR3 sequences, 20% to 30% of them appearing once. These data also formed part of another study, on T cells expressing NK-cell markers.

The sample was CD4+ T cells sorted from blood. The receptors were gathered from a woman younger than 30 in good health.

The J gene is TRBJ2-6, the V gene TRBV6-1; D tentatively fits TRBD1 or TRBD2 (5 bases each). Germline V gene lookup returns CDR1 MNHNS and CDR2 SASEGT. The CDR3 runs 15 residues. CDR3 protein: CAGTSGEAGANVLTF. CDR3 DNA: TGTGCGGGGACGAGTGGGGAAGCTGGGGCCAACGTCCTGACTTTC.

This rearrangement joins TRBV30 to TRBJ1-1, with D unclear. Germline loops: CDR1 GTSNPN, CDR2 SVGIG (reference sequence). The germline V and J ends were trimmed by 3 bases and 1 base, with 9 bases remaining between them. The CDR3 runs 13 residues. This CDR3 is CAWSRAWNTEAFF. The CDR3 nucleotides read TGTGCCTGGAGCCGAGCATGGAACACTGAAGCTTTCTTT.

This clonotype has more than one count but fewer than ten. V gene TRBV20-1 combines with J gene TRBJ2-2; 11 nucleotides agree with TRBD2. V gave up 2 bases and J gave up 1 base; unmatched junction bases: 3. Germline V gene sequence: CDR1 DFQATT, CDR2 SNEGSKA (reference sequence). The CDR3 runs to 16 residues. The DNA of the CDR3 is TGCAGTGCTAGAAGACTAGCGGGGATGAACACCGGGGAGCTGTTTTTT. Translated: CSARRLAGMNTGELFF.

The chain carries TRBV5-1 and TRBJ2-5; 9 bases fit TRBD1. V shed 7 bases, J shed 2 bases, and the junction held 0 bases outside the gene matches. The CDR3 length is 12 residues. Germline V CDR1 and CDR2: SGHRS, YFSETQ. CDR3 coding DNA: TGCGCCAGCGGGACAGGGCAAGAGACCCAGTACTTC. This codes for CASGTGQETQYF. The full variable domain, its missing parts supplied by reference TRBV5-1 and TRBJ2-5, is KAGVTQTPRYLIKTRGQQVTLSCSPISGHRSVSWYQQTPGQGLQFLFEYFSETQRNKGNFPGRFSGRQFSNSRSEMNVSTLELGDSALYLCASGTGQETQYFGPGTRLLVL.

The chain uses TRBV5-1 and TRBJ1-6; 8 nucleotides match TRBD1. The CDR3 is made up of 16 amino acids. In germline, CDR1 is SGHRS, CDR2 YFSETQ. J lost 7 bases, V lost 0 bases, and 6 bases had no gene match. The DNA for the CDR3 is TGCGCCAGCAGCTTGGCCAATACAGGGGGAAATTCACCCCTCCACTTT. Amino acids: CASSLANTGGNSPLHF.

This clonotype was counted between two and nine times. The genes are TRBV7-2 and TRBJ2-2; TRBD2 matches 8 bases. Losses at the gene ends were 5 bases for V and 5 bases for J; bases not matched to a gene: 13. Per germline, CDR1 SGHTA and CDR2 FQGNSA. The CDR3 covers 17 residues. The CDR3, as DNA: TGTGCCAGCAGCCCCCAGACGGGAGGGCCGTGGACCGGGGAGCTGTTTTTT. Translating it yields CASSPQTGGPWTGELFF.

The chain has TRBV5-6 and TRBJ2-4; perhaps TRBD1 as D (5 bases). Per the germline V gene, CDR1 is SGHDT and CDR2 is YYEEEE. V was shortened by 1 base and J by 8 bases, with 10 bases between the two germline ends. The CDR3 runs to 13 residues. The CDR3 sequence: CASSLQGSDIQYF. The CDR3, as DNA: TGTGCCAGCAGCTTGCAGGGATCAGACATTCAGTACTTC. Based on the CDR3 plus reference TRBV5-6 and TRBJ2-4, the full variable domain is DAGVTQSPTHLIKTRGQQVTLRCSPKSGHDTVSWYQQALGQGPQFIFQYYEEEERQRGNFPDRFSGHQFPNYSSELNVNALLLGDSALYLCASSLQGSDIQYFGAGTRLSVL.

V and J are TRBV5-1 and TRBJ1-2, with TRBD1 identical over 12 bases. Germline assignment: CDR1 SGHRS and CDR2 YFSETQ. Trimming cost V 4 bases and J 3 bases; bases outside gene matches: 16. This CDR3 is built from 19 residues. CDR3 loop: CASSRVVPGQGAKDYGYTF. The DNA for the CDR3 is TGCGCCAGCAGCCGCGTAGTACCGGGACAGGGGGCGAAGGACTATGGCTACACCTTC.

The chain links TRBV30 to TRBJ1-3; D gene ambiguous. Germline V gene sequence: CDR1 GTSNPN, CDR2 SVGIG (reference sequence). Trimming stripped 1 base from V and 4 bases from J, with 14 bases between. The CDR3 extends over 15 amino acids. CDR3 sequence (DNA): TGTGCCTGGAGTGGTAACTCTGTGGCCGGAAACACCATATATTTT. This sequence encodes CAWSGNSVAGNTIYF.

The chain recombines TRBV20-1 with TRBJ2-1; 9 bases match TRBD2. V trimming: 5 bases; J trimming: 7 bases; junction bases outside the gene matches: 12. The germline V gene encodes CDR1 DFQATT and CDR2 SNEGSKA (reference sequence). This CDR3 is built from 15 residues. CDR3 in amino acids: CSAGSSSSGKNEQFF. The DNA of the CDR3 is TGCAGTGCTGGATCCTCTTCTAGCGGGAAGAATGAGCAGTTCTTC.

This chain connects TRBV7-2 to TRBJ1-2; TRBD1 might be the D (5 bases). Germline CDR1 reads SGHTA; CDR2 reads FQGNSA. This CDR3 has 14 residues. The V end was cut by 0 bases, the J end by 8 bases, with 13 bases between. The DNA for the CDR3 is TGTGCCAGCAGCTTAGCTCGACAGTTAGGCGGCTACACCTTC. It yields the protein CASSLARQLGGYTF. Supplemented by reference TRBV7-2 and TRBJ1-2, the full variable domain reads GAGVSQSPSNKVTEKGKDVELRCDPISGHTALYWYRQSLGQGLEFLIYFQGNSAPDKSGLPSDRFSAERTGGSVSTLTIQRTQQEDSAVYLCASSLARQLGGYTFGSGTRLTVV.

The J gene is TRBJ2-1, the V gene TRBV5-1; D remains ambiguous. The CDR3 spans 13 residues. V shed 0 bases and J shed 9 bases, with 10 bases lying between them. Germline assignment: CDR1 SGHRS and CDR2 YFSETQ. The CDR3 DNA is TGCGCCAGCAGCTTGGCCACCGGGCCTGAGCAGTTCTTC. Translated: CASSLATGPEQFF. The full variable domain, with the rest looked up from reference TRBV5-1 and TRBJ2-1, is KAGVTQTPRYLIKTRGQQVTLSCSPISGHRSVSWYQQTPGQGLQFLFEYFSETQRNKGNFPGRFSGRQFSNSRSEMNVSTLELGDSALYLCASSLATGPEQFFGPGTRLTVL.

This clonotype turned up a few times. The chain joins TRBV7-9 to TRBJ1-4; 7 bases match TRBD1. The germline V gene has CDR1 SEHNR and CDR2 FQNEAQ (reference sequence). The CDR3 length is 16 residues. Unmatched junction bases numbered 9, after V lost 5 bases and J lost 3 bases. CDR3 nucleotide sequence: TGTGCCAGCAGCCCAAGGGGGCTCGGGGCTAATGAAAAACTGTTTTTT. This translates into CASSPRGLGANEKLFF. The entire variable domain, with the rest obtained from reference TRBV7-9 and TRBJ1-4, is as follows: DTGVSQNPRHKITKRGQNVTFRCDPISEHNRLYWYRQTLGQGPEFLTYFQNEAQLEKSRLLSDRFSAERPKGSFSTLEIQRTEQGDSAMYLCASSPRGLGANEKLFFGSGTQLSVL.

At least ten counts were recorded for this clonotype. The chain couples TRBV12-3 or TRBV12-4 to TRBJ2-1; perhaps D is TRBD1 or TRBD2 (5 bases each). The V end was cut by 6 bases, the J end by 7 bases, with 19 bases between. The CDR3 consists of 15 residues. The chain's CDR3 is CASSPLGQGENEQFF. In DNA form, the CDR3 reads TGTGCCAGCAGCCCGCTGGGCCAAGGGGAGAATGAGCAGTTCTTC.

This chain connects TRBV7-2 to TRBJ2-5, with D possibly called TRBD1 or TRBD2 (5 bases each). Germline-derived CDR1 and CDR2 are SGHTA and FQGNSA. Trimming removed 4 bases at V and 7 bases at J, with 13 bases between. The CDR3 has 13 residues. The CDR3 DNA sequence: TGTGCCAGCAGCTCGTCGACTGGGGGGACCCAGTACTTC. Its translation: CASSSSTGGTQYF.

In its sample, this clonotype was seen a few times. The rearrangement links TRBV5-1 to TRBJ2-3; perhaps D is TRBD1 or TRBD2 (5 bases each). V was shortened by 4 bases and J by 2 bases, with 11 bases between the two germline ends. CDR3 length: 14 amino acids. CDR1 is SGHRS and CDR2 is YFSETQ in the germline V gene. This CDR3 reads CASSIGDLTDTQYF. CDR3 nucleotides: TGCGCCAGCAGCATAGGGGACCTCACAGATACGCAGTATTTT.